These T cell receptor beta chains were read from a single sample in a study of shared clonotypes between healthy human individuals. The method was immunoSEQ multiplex PCR; TCRdb's version includes in-frame clones alone and lacks a portion of them. Counted here are 2 million to 2.5 million clones, approximately 93% occurring once; the ten biggest clones make up 0.3% to 0.4%. Sequencing was carried out using naive CD4+ T cells from PBMCs. The receptors originated from a man in his late teens or twenties in good health. Some clones in this sample may be carry-over from other donors' samples. Each CDR3 is given with its conserved first and last residue. The D gene is left open where the match is weak. Rows may omit the clone size; those that give it use once, few, many or a size class.

abundance: -; v_gene: TRBV9; j_gene: TRBJ1-3; d_gene: -; CDR3nt: TGTGCCAGCAGCGTCGGACAGTCGCACGGAAACACCATATATTTT; CDR3aa: CASSVGQSHGNTIYF
abundance: -; v_gene: TRBV5-4; j_gene: TRBJ1-3; d_gene: -; CDR3nt: TGTGCCAGCAGCCTGGGACAACGGAACTCTGGAAACACCATATATTTT; CDR3aa: CASSLGQRNSGNTIYF
abundance: -; v_gene: TRBV28; j_gene: TRBJ2-7; d_gene: -; CDR3nt: TGTGCCAGCAGTTTAAAGCGCGGATTCTCCTACGAGCAGTACTTC; CDR3aa: CASSLKRGFSYEQYF
abundance: -; v_gene: TRBV28; j_gene: TRBJ1-2; d_gene: TRBD1; CDR3nt: TGTGCCAGCAGTTTACAGGGGGTTGGCTATTATGGCTACACCTTC; CDR3aa: CASSLQGVGYYGYTF
abundance: -; v_gene: TRBV5-1; j_gene: TRBJ2-1; d_gene: TRBD2; CDR3nt: TGCGCCAGCAGCTTGTCCCCAGCGGGAGGGCCAAATGAGCAGTTCTTC; CDR3aa: CASSLSPAGGPNEQFF
abundance: -; v_gene: TRBV6-5; j_gene: TRBJ2-1; d_gene: TRBD2; CDR3nt: TGTGCCAGCAGTTACGGGCTAGCGGGAGTATTGTTCTTC; CDR3aa: CASSYGLAGVLFF
abundance: -; v_gene: TRBV14; j_gene: TRBJ2-7; d_gene: TRBD1; CDR3nt: TGTGCCAGCAGCCAAAGACAGGGTTCCTTCTACGAGCAGTACTTC; CDR3aa: CASSQRQGSFYEQYF
abundance: -; v_gene: TRBV4-3; j_gene: TRBJ2-1; d_gene: TRBD2; CDR3nt: TGCGCCAGCAGCCAAGGGAGGCCTAGCGGTACCTACAATGAGCAGTTCTTC; CDR3aa: CASSQGRPSGTYNEQFF
abundance: -; v_gene: TRBV7-2; j_gene: TRBJ1-2; d_gene: TRBD1; CDR3nt: TGTGCCAGCAGCTCCCAGGGGGTAAGGGGCTACACCTTC; CDR3aa: CASSSQGVRGYTF
abundance: -; v_gene: TRBV28; j_gene: TRBJ1-5; d_gene: -; CDR3nt: TGTGCCAGCAGTTTATCACAGGTTAATCAGCCCCAGCATTTT; CDR3aa: CASSLSQVNQPQHF
abundance: -; v_gene: TRBV28; j_gene: TRBJ1-4; d_gene: -; CDR3nt: TGTGCCAGCAGTGTCCACAGGTCCCAAGGGGAAAAACTGTTTTTT; CDR3aa: CASSVHRSQGEKLFF
abundance: -; v_gene: TRBV5-6; j_gene: TRBJ1-4; d_gene: -; CDR3nt: TGTGCCAGCAGCTTGGGTGGGCGGCGGGAAAAACTGTTTTTT; CDR3aa: CASSLGGRREKLFF
abundance: -; v_gene: TRBV6-1; j_gene: TRBJ1-4; d_gene: -; CDR3nt: TGTGCCAGCAGTGTTTCCAGAGTCGCAACTAATGAAAAACTGTTTTTT; CDR3aa: CASSVSRVATNEKLFF
abundance: -; v_gene: TRBV5-1; j_gene: TRBJ1-6; d_gene: -; CDR3nt: TGCGCCAGCAGTCGCGACAGCAATTCACCCCTCCACTTT; CDR3aa: CASSRDSNSPLHF
abundance: -; v_gene: TRBV15; j_gene: TRBJ2-5; d_gene: -; CDR3nt: TGTGCCACCAGCAGACAGGGGCGGGAGACCCAGTACTTC; CDR3aa: CATSRQGRETQYF
abundance: -; v_gene: TRBV10-1; j_gene: TRBJ2-6; d_gene: -; CDR3nt: TGCGCCAGCAGCGTTAGTGTGGGGCCTGGGGCCAACGTCCTGACTTTC; CDR3aa: CASSVSVGPGANVLTF
abundance: -; v_gene: TRBV5-1; j_gene: TRBJ2-3; d_gene: -; CDR3nt: TGCGCCAGCAGCAGAGACAGCGGTGGAACAGATACGCAGTATTTT; CDR3aa: CASSRDSGGTDTQYF
abundance: once; v_gene: TRBV5-1; j_gene: TRBJ2-1; d_gene: TRBD2; CDR3nt: TGCGCCAGCAGCCCCCAGCGGGAGGCCTACAATGAGCAGTTCTTC; CDR3aa: CASSPQREAYNEQFF
abundance: -; v_gene: TRBV5-1; j_gene: TRBJ2-5; d_gene: TRBD2; CDR3nt: TGCGCCAGCAGCCCGGGACTAGCGGGAGTTCGGGAGACCCAGTACTTC; CDR3aa: CASSPGLAGVRETQYF
abundance: -; v_gene: TRBV6-5; j_gene: TRBJ2-5; d_gene: TRBD1; CDR3nt: TGTGCCAGCGGTGGACAGGGGACCTTCACAGAGACCCAGTACTTC; CDR3aa: CASGGQGTFTETQYF
abundance: -; v_gene: TRBV28; j_gene: TRBJ2-3; d_gene: -; CDR3nt: TGTGCCAGCAGTTTAAGGGGGGTGACAGATACGCAGTATTTT; CDR3aa: CASSLRGVTDTQYF
abundance: -; v_gene: TRBV5-1; j_gene: TRBJ2-3; d_gene: TRBD2; CDR3nt: TGCGCCAGCAGCTTGGGACTAGCGGGAGGTAGCACAGATACGCAGTATTTT; CDR3aa: CASSLGLAGGSTDTQYF
abundance: once; v_gene: TRBV9; j_gene: TRBJ1-1; d_gene: TRBD1; CDR3nt: TGTGCCAGCAGCGTGGGTCAGGGGGACACTGAAGCTTTCTTT; CDR3aa: CASSVGQGDTEAFF
abundance: -; v_gene: TRBV2; j_gene: TRBJ2-7; d_gene: TRBD2; CDR3nt: TGTGCCAGCAGTGCGACTAGCGGGAACACCTACGAGCAGTACTTC; CDR3aa: CASSATSGNTYEQYF
abundance: -; v_gene: TRBV9; j_gene: TRBJ2-1; d_gene: -; CDR3nt: TGTGCCAGCAGCGTCCAGGGGTGGAATGAGCAGTTCTTC; CDR3aa: CASSVQGWNEQFF
abundance: -; v_gene: TRBV5-1; j_gene: TRBJ2-7; d_gene: TRBD1; CDR3nt: TGCGCCAGCAGCCCGGGACAGGGGGCTTACGAGCAGTACTTC; CDR3aa: CASSPGQGAYEQYF
abundance: -; v_gene: TRBV11-1; j_gene: TRBJ2-2; d_gene: TRBD2; CDR3nt: TGTGCCAGCAGCTTAGACGCCGGGAGGGCTATCACCGGGGAGCTGTTTTTT; CDR3aa: CASSLDAGRAITGELFF
abundance: -; v_gene: TRBV7-7; j_gene: TRBJ2-7; d_gene: TRBD1; CDR3nt: TGTGCCAGCAGCTCGATCGACAGGGCATACGAGCAGTACTTC; CDR3aa: CASSSIDRAYEQYF
abundance: -; v_gene: TRBV4-1; j_gene: TRBJ2-5; d_gene: TRBD2; CDR3nt: TGCGCCAGCAGCCAAGCTAGCGCTAGCGGGGGACAAGAGACCCAGTACTTC; CDR3aa: CASSQASASGGQETQYF
abundance: -; v_gene: TRBV5-1; j_gene: TRBJ2-7; d_gene: TRBD2; CDR3nt: TGCGCCAGCAGCTTGGCACTAGCGGGATACGAGCAGTACTTC; CDR3aa: CASSLALAGYEQYF
abundance: -; v_gene: TRBV14; j_gene: TRBJ1-2; d_gene: -; CDR3nt: TGTGCCAGCAGCCAAGTAGGCCTTGATGGCTACACCTTC; CDR3aa: CASSQVGLDGYTF
abundance: -; v_gene: TRBV6-5; j_gene: TRBJ1-2; d_gene: -; CDR3nt: TGTGCCAGCAGCTCGGGACAACTCTCCGGCTACACCTTC; CDR3aa: CASSSGQLSGYTF
abundance: -; v_gene: TRBV5-1; j_gene: TRBJ1-3; d_gene: TRBD1; CDR3nt: TGCGCCAGCAGCTTGGGACAGGGTGGATCTGGAAACACCATATATTTT; CDR3aa: CASSLGQGGSGNTIYF
abundance: -; v_gene: TRBV28; j_gene: TRBJ2-7; d_gene: -; CDR3nt: TGTGCCAGCAGTTTTTGGGGGGATAAAAGCTACGAGCAGTACTTC; CDR3aa: CASSFWGDKSYEQYF
abundance: -; v_gene: TRBV27; j_gene: TRBJ2-7; d_gene: -; CDR3nt: TGTGCCAGCAGACCTAGGGGGGAAGATGAGCAGTACTTC; CDR3aa: CASRPRGEDEQYF
abundance: once; v_gene: TRBV25-1; j_gene: TRBJ2-1; d_gene: -; CDR3nt: TGTGCCAGCAGTGGAGATTGGGGTGGCGGCAATGAGCAGTTCTTC; CDR3aa: CASSGDWGGGNEQFF
abundance: -; v_gene: TRBV7-9; j_gene: TRBJ1-3; d_gene: TRBD1; CDR3nt: TGTGCCAGCAGCCCTGGACAGGGTAACACCATATATTTT; CDR3aa: CASSPGQGNTIYF
abundance: -; v_gene: TRBV10-3; j_gene: TRBJ2-2; d_gene: TRBD1; CDR3nt: TGTGCCATCAGACGACAGGGGGCGGACACCGGGGAGCTGTTTTTT; CDR3aa: CAIRRQGADTGELFF
abundance: -; v_gene: TRBV29-1; j_gene: TRBJ2-5; d_gene: -; CDR3nt: TGCAGCGTCTACAGCCAAGAGACCCAGTACTTC; CDR3aa: CSVYSQETQYF
abundance: -; v_gene: TRBV28; j_gene: TRBJ1-2; d_gene: -; CDR3nt: TGTGCCAGCATGCGGGGAGGGACTGGCTACACCTTC; CDR3aa: CASMRGGTGYTF
abundance: once; v_gene: TRBV9; j_gene: TRBJ2-6; d_gene: -; CDR3nt: TGTGCCAGCAGCGTAGACAGACCTGGGGCCAACGTCCTGACTTTC; CDR3aa: CASSVDRPGANVLTF
abundance: once; v_gene: TRBV6-5; j_gene: TRBJ1-1; d_gene: TRBD1; CDR3nt: TGTGCCAGCAGCCCGGGACAGCCTGAGAACACTGAAGCTTTCTTT; CDR3aa: CASSPGQPENTEAFF
abundance: -; v_gene: TRBV5-1; j_gene: TRBJ2-2; d_gene: -; CDR3nt: TGCGCCAGCAGCTTGTACGACAGGGAGGGCACCGGGGAGCTGTTTTTT; CDR3aa: CASSLYDREGTGELFF
abundance: -; v_gene: TRBV7-2; j_gene: TRBJ1-1; d_gene: -; CDR3nt: TGTGCCAGCAGCCTTCGGTGGACTGAAGCTTTCTTT; CDR3aa: CASSLRWTEAFF
abundance: -; v_gene: TRBV5-4; j_gene: TRBJ2-1; d_gene: TRBD2; CDR3nt: TGTGCCAGCAGCTTGGCTAGCGGGAGTTCTTACAATGAGCAGTTCTTC; CDR3aa: CASSLASGSSYNEQFF
abundance: -; v_gene: TRBV7-3; j_gene: TRBJ2-5; d_gene: TRBD2; CDR3nt: TGTGCCAGCAGCCCCAATTTAGCGGGAGGGCCGGAGACCCAGTACTTC; CDR3aa: CASSPNLAGGPETQYF
abundance: -; v_gene: TRBV7-9; j_gene: TRBJ2-1; d_gene: TRBD2; CDR3nt: TGTGCCAGCAGCTTACTCGCGGGAGTGGACGAGCAGTTCTTC; CDR3aa: CASSLLAGVDEQFF
abundance: -; v_gene: TRBV28; j_gene: TRBJ2-7; d_gene: TRBD2; CDR3nt: TGTGCCAGCAGTTTAGGGGGTGCGGGAGGTAAGCCCTACGAGCAGTACTTC; CDR3aa: CASSLGGAGGKPYEQYF
abundance: -; v_gene: TRBV21-1; j_gene: TRBJ2-7; d_gene: -; CDR3nt: TGTGCCAGCAGCAAAGAAGGGACACCTCAGAGGTACTTC; CDR3aa: CASSKEGTPQRYF
abundance: -; v_gene: TRBV9; j_gene: TRBJ1-4; d_gene: -; CDR3nt: TGTGCCAGCAGCGTAGCCGGGGCCACTAATGAAAAACTGTTTTTT; CDR3aa: CASSVAGATNEKLFF
abundance: -; v_gene: TRBV6-5; j_gene: TRBJ1-1; d_gene: TRBD1; CDR3nt: TGTGCCAGCAGTCCGACAGGGCGGACTGAAGCTTTCTTT; CDR3aa: CASSPTGRTEAFF
abundance: -; v_gene: TRBV7-8; j_gene: TRBJ1-5; d_gene: -; CDR3nt: TGTGCCAGCAGCGGGAACACGGATAGCAATCAGCCCCAGCATTTT; CDR3aa: CASSGNTDSNQPQHF
abundance: -; v_gene: TRBV6-6; j_gene: TRBJ1-5; d_gene: TRBD1; CDR3nt: TGTGCCAGCAGTCAAACAGGGGGCGTGGGTCAGCCCCAGCATTTT; CDR3aa: CASSQTGGVGQPQHF
abundance: -; v_gene: TRBV7-2; j_gene: TRBJ2-2; d_gene: -; CDR3nt: TGTGCCAGCAGCCTAACACTAGTAGGCACCGGGGAGCTGTTTTTT; CDR3aa: CASSLTLVGTGELFF
abundance: -; v_gene: TRBV27; j_gene: TRBJ2-2; d_gene: -; CDR3nt: TGTGCCAGCAGCCGACTTTATGGGGAAACCGGGGAGCTGTTTTTT; CDR3aa: CASSRLYGETGELFF
abundance: -; v_gene: TRBV28; j_gene: TRBJ1-2; d_gene: -; CDR3nt: TGTGCCAGCAGTGCGTCAGGGGCCTATGGCTACACCTTC; CDR3aa: CASSASGAYGYTF
abundance: once; v_gene: TRBV28; j_gene: TRBJ2-1; d_gene: TRBD2; CDR3nt: TGTGCCAGCACCTTTAGCGGGAAAGAGCAGTTCTTC; CDR3aa: CASTFSGKEQFF
abundance: -; v_gene: TRBV7-6; j_gene: TRBJ2-7; d_gene: TRBD1; CDR3nt: TGTGCCAGCAGCCCGAGGACAGGGGGCTACGAGCAGTACTTC; CDR3aa: CASSPRTGGYEQYF
abundance: -; v_gene: TRBV5-1; j_gene: TRBJ2-3; d_gene: -; CDR3nt: TGCGCCAGCAGCCGATGGGGAACAACCGAACTCCCCACAGATACGCAGTATTTT; CDR3aa: CASSRWGTTELPTDTQYF
abundance: once; v_gene: TRBV28; j_gene: TRBJ2-3; d_gene: -; CDR3nt: TGTGCCAGCAGTTTAGGGGGGGCGGCCGGAGATACGCAGTATTTT; CDR3aa: CASSLGGAAGDTQYF